The 20 T cell receptor beta chains in this list originate from one sample, sequenced in a study of vaccination effects on CD4 cells after COVID-19. Generated by immunoSEQ multiplex PCR, the TCRdb table keeps only in-frame clones and is missing some. The data show some 40,000 clones, about four fifths seen once. These receptors have no identified antigens. Following 10 days of culture, CD4+ T cells were isolated. The sequences come from CD4+ T cells from PBMCs cultured without peptide, collected before COVID-19 vaccination. These receptors were obtained from a human donor who received a COVID-19 vaccine.

The chain carries TRBV28 and TRBJ2-7, with a possible D match to TRBD1 (6 bases). V lost 7 bases to trimming and J lost 3 bases, with 13 bases between them. Looked up from germline, CDR1 is MDHEN and CDR2 is SYDVKM. The CDR3 is 13 amino acids. CDR3 region: CASTDRSSYEQYF. Written as DNA, the CDR3 is TGTGCCAGCACAGACAGGAGTAGCTACGAGCAGTACTTC.

The chain carries TRBV12-3 or TRBV12-4 and TRBJ1-1; D is unclear. This CDR3 has 13 amino acids. V was clipped by 6 bases and J by 5 bases, with 13 bases between them. The DNA of the CDR3 is TGTGCCAGCAGCCTCCATCCTCGGACTGAAGCTTTCTTT. It translates to CASSLHPRTEAFF.

The V gene is TRBV6-1, the J gene TRBJ2-7; D is possibly TRBD1 or TRBD2 (6 bases each). The V gene's germline CDR1 is MNHNS and CDR2 SASEGT. The length of the CDR3 is 15 residues. V was pared by 3 bases and J by 3 bases, with 15 bases between. The CDR3 sequence: CASSDPGADRYEQYF. The CDR3 DNA is TGTGCCAGCAGTGACCCGGGGGCCGACCGCTACGAGCAGTACTTC.

The V and J genes are TRBV6-2 or TRBV6-3 and TRBJ1-5; 8 bases agree with TRBD1. The CDR3 consists of 13 residues. The J segment lost 6 bases and the V segment lost 5 bases, leaving 3 bases of the junction unmatched. Per germline, CDR1 MNHEY and CDR2 SVGEGT. Here the CDR3 DNA reads TGTGCCAGCAGTGCAGGGGGCGGTCAGCCCCAGCATTTT. Translation: CASSAGGGQPQHF.

V gene TRBV5-1 combines with J gene TRBJ1-2; the D gene is possibly TRBD1 (6 bases). Germline V gives CDR1 SGHRS, CDR2 YFSETQ. With 0 bases removed from V and 5 bases from J, the gap between germline ends came to 11 bases. The CDR3 is 14 residues long. The CDR3 DNA sequence: TGCGCCAGCAGCTTGGCCCAGGGGCGGTATGGCTACACCTTC. It is translated as CASSLAQGRYGYTF.

A single count supports this clone. The V call is TRBV19, the J call TRBJ1-1; 7 bases agree with TRBD1. The CDR3 contains 15 residues. Germline CDR1 is LNHDA and CDR2 is SQIVND (reference sequence). J gave up 0 bases and V 4 bases, and 5 bases lay outside the gene matches. CDR3 in DNA: TGTGCCAGTAGTACCAGACAGGGATTGAACACTGAAGCTTTCTTT. Translating it yields CASSTRQGLNTEAFF.

CDR3 bases: TGTGCCAGCAGCTCCCGGGGGTCTGGCTCCTACGAGCAGTACTTC. It codes for CASSSRGSGSYEQYF. The V gene is TRBV5-6, the J gene TRBJ2-7, with D maybe TRBD2 (6 bases). This CDR3 is built from 15 residues. Trimming shortened V by 3 bases and J by 0 bases, and 13 bases separated the two germline ends. The germline V gene has CDR1 SGHDT and CDR2 YYEEEE.

The V gene is TRBV25-1, the J gene TRBJ2-2; 7 nucleotides line up with TRBD1. The junction had 14 bases not matched to a gene; V was cut back by 5 bases and J by 8 bases. The length of the CDR3 is 16 residues. Per the germline V gene, CDR1 is MGHDK and CDR2 is SYGVNS. CDR3 amino acids: CASSPPARGQRGELFF. The CDR3, as DNA: TGTGCCAGCAGTCCGCCGGCTAGGGGGCAGAGGGGGGAGCTGTTTTTT.

In DNA form, the CDR3 reads TGTGCCAGCTCACCCGGACAGATTTTGGGTGGCTACACCTTC. Its translation is CASSPGQILGGYTF. This rearrangement joins TRBV18 to TRBJ1-2, with D maybe TRBD1 (6 bases). Per germline, CDR1 KGHSH and CDR2 LQKENI. V lost 3 bases, J lost 7 bases, and 15 bases lay in between. This CDR3 comprises 14 residues.

This clone was counted only a few times. This rearrangement joins TRBV9 to TRBJ2-2; TRBD1 matches 7 bases. Germline CDR1 is SGDLS and CDR2 is YYNGEE. Germline trimming cut 4 bases from V and 5 bases from J; bases unmatched to any gene: 8. This CDR3 contains 15 residues. The CDR3 is CASSSTGQLTGELFF. The DNA for the CDR3 is TGTGCCAGCAGCTCGACGGGACAGCTAACCGGGGAGCTGTTTTTT.

J is TRBJ2-7 and V is TRBV2; 11 bases fit TRBD2. The CDR3 spans 14 residues. With V trimmed by 8 bases and J by 0 bases, 3 bases remained unmatched. Germline V lookup: CDR1 SNHLY, CDR2 FYNNEI. The CDR3 spells CASATSGASYEQYF. The CDR3 bases are TGTGCCAGCGCGACTAGCGGGGCCTCCTACGAGCAGTACTTC.

The chain recombines TRBV24-1 with TRBJ1-4, with 7 bases aligning to TRBD1. V lost 4 bases and J lost 3; bases outside the gene matches: 7. From germline, CDR1 is KGHDR and CDR2 SFDVKD. This CDR3 is built from 16 residues. The CDR3 loop is CATSDSNRGANEKLFF. The CDR3 DNA is TGTGCCACCAGTGACTCCAACAGGGGAGCTAATGAAAAACTGTTTTTT.

The chain's CDR3 is CASSPYNEQFF. CDR3 bases: TGTGCCAGCAGCCCCTACAATGAGCAGTTCTTC. The chain is built from TRBV7-9 and TRBJ2-1; no definite D call. V was pared by 5 bases and J by 2 bases, with 1 base between. This CDR3 is built from 11 residues. Germline assignment: CDR1 SEHNR and CDR2 FQNEAQ (reference sequence).

Here the CDR3 reads CASTPTGPRTYNEQFF. CDR3 nucleotide sequence: TGTGCCAGTACCCCAACAGGGCCCCGCACCTACAATGAGCAGTTCTTC. The chain joins TRBV19 to TRBJ2-1, with D possibly matching TRBD1 (6 bases). The V end lost 7 bases, the J end lost 2 bases, and 18 bases lay between the germline ends. CDR1 LNHDA and CDR2 SQIVND come from the germline V gene (reference sequence). The CDR3 is 16 residues long.

The chain has TRBV6-5 and TRBJ2-2; no reliable D call. Trimming pared 6 bases from V and 0 bases from J, leaving 8 bases between. CDR3 length: 14 residues. The germline V gene has CDR1 MNHEY and CDR2 SVGAGI. The CDR3 nucleotides are TGTGCCAGCAGGGACCACGCGAACACCGGGGAGCTGTTTTTT. This translates into CASRDHANTGELFF.

The V and J genes are TRBV5-1 and TRBJ2-6, with a possible D match to TRBD1 (5 bases). V was shortened by 0 bases and J by 4 bases, with 8 bases between the two germline ends. The CDR3 covers 15 residues. Per germline, CDR1 SGHRS and CDR2 YFSETQ. The CDR3 DNA sequence: TGCGCCAGCAGCTTGGAGGGGCCCGGGGCCAACGTCCTGACTTTC. Translation: CASSLEGPGANVLTF.

The chain carries TRBV2 and TRBJ1-1; tentatively, D is TRBD1 (6 bases). V lost 5 bases and J lost 4, with 11 bases in between. The germline V gene encodes CDR1 SNHLY and CDR2 FYNNEI. This CDR3 has 13 residues. The CDR3 sequence is CASSRRGSTEAFF. The CDR3 coding sequence is TGTGCCAGCAGTAGGAGGGGGAGCACTGAAGCTTTCTTT. Full variable domain (rest looked up from reference TRBV2 and TRBJ1-1): EPEVTQTPSHQVTQMGQEVILRCVPISNHLYFYWYRQILGQKVEFLVSFYNNEISEKSEIFDDQFSVERPDGSNFTLKIRSTKLEDSAMYFCASSRRGSTEAFFGQGTRLTVV.

The genes are TRBV6-6 and TRBJ2-1; D unclear. CDR3 size: 13 residues. Trimming pared 8 bases from V and 12 bases from J, leaving 20 bases between. CDR1 MNHNY and CDR2 SVGAGI come from the germline V gene (reference sequence). CDR3 protein: CASLRSEYPWQFF. Here the CDR3 DNA reads TGTGCCAGCTTGAGGTCTGAATATCCATGGCAGTTCTTC.

In DNA, the CDR3 is TGTGCCAGCAGCCGAGAGTCACTAGCGCTGACCCCCTACGAGCAGTACTTC. As protein: CASSRESLALTPYEQYF. The rearrangement links TRBV4-2 to TRBJ2-7; 7 nucleotides match TRBD2. Germline V CDR1 and CDR2: LGHNA, YNFKEQ. This CDR3 spans 17 amino acids. V was clipped by 4 bases and J by 2 bases; unmatched bases: 14.

This clone was picked up one time. V usage is TRBV7-9 and J usage is TRBJ2-7, with D perhaps matching TRBD1 (6 bases). The V end was cut by 5 bases, the J end by 2 bases, with 13 bases between. The CDR3 extends over 14 amino acids. Germline V gives CDR1 SEHNR, CDR2 FQNEAQ (reference sequence). Here the CDR3 DNA reads TGTGCCAGCAGCCCGGCCGGGACAACCTACGAGCAGTACTTC. Amino acid sequence: CASSPAGTTYEQYF.